This T cell receptor beta chain was identified during a study of Tregs in tolerant kidney transplant recipients. Using immunoSEQ multiplex PCR, the repertoire was profiled, and TCRdb retains in-frame clones only, with some absent. The sample holds about 83,000 clones, nearly 98% seen once. This CDR3 contains 14 residues. Germline V gene sequence: CDR1 GTSNPN, CDR2 SVGIG (reference sequence). V shed 0 bases and J shed 5 bases, with 10 bases lying between them. This clone showed up just once. This specimen consisted of CD4+ T cells from blood, obtained before the transplant. This chain joins TRBV30 and TRBJ1-4; D is unclear. This TCR was recovered from a human donor who received a combined kidney and bone marrow transplant. CDR3 in DNA: TGTGCCTGGAGTGTGTCACTTAACAATGAAAAACTGTTTTTT. Translation gives CAWSVSLNNEKLFF.